A single sample is the source of the 21 T cell receptor beta chains below, sequenced in a study of a mutant IDH1 vaccine in newly diagnosed glioma. Their recognized antigens are unknown. Time point denoted: week 47, end of study. Alongside topical imiquimod, each dose of vaccine comprised 300 ug of mutant IDH1 20-mer peptide. TCRdb's copy holds only in-frame clones and misses some; the assay was immunoSEQ multiplex PCR. The data hold some 34,000 clones, with around 90% observed a single time. Specimen: PBMCs, collected from a glioma patient whose treatment included an IDH1 peptide vaccine. All receptors come from a woman aged 40 to 50 with glioma.

This clone was detected only once. CDR3 DNA sequence: TGTGCCAGTAGTCCATGGACAGGGGGATACACCGGGGAGCTGTTTTTT. Translation gives CASSPWTGGYTGELFF. The chain has TRBV19 and TRBJ2-2; 10 nucleotides align to TRBD1. V dropped 5 bases and J dropped 3; count of bases not matched to a gene: 6. The CDR3 runs to 16 residues. The V gene's germline CDR1 is LNHDA and CDR2 SQIVND (reference sequence). Full variable domain (outside the CDR3, taken from reference TRBV19 and TRBJ2-2): DGGITQSPKYLFRKEGQNVTLSCEQNLNHDAMYWYRQDPGQGLRLIYYSQIVNDFQKGDIAEGYSVSREKKESFPLTVTSAQKNPTAFYLCASSPWTGGYTGELFFGEGSRLTVL.

V gene TRBV14 combines with J gene TRBJ2-4; tentatively, D is TRBD1 or TRBD2 (6 bases each). From germline, CDR1 is SGHDN and CDR2 FVKESK. Trimming shortened V by 3 bases and J by 9 bases, and 21 bases separated the two germline ends. The CDR3 is 16 amino acids. CDR3 sequence reads: CASSQNPQGRGSIQYF. The CDR3 nucleotides are TGTGCCAGCAGCCAGAACCCACAGGGACGGGGGAGCATTCAGTACTTC.

The V gene is TRBV9, the J gene TRBJ1-1; 7 positions agree with TRBD1. Per the germline V gene, CDR1 is SGDLS and CDR2 is YYNGEE. The CDR3 contains 13 residues. The junction had 2 bases not matched to a gene; V was cut back by 3 bases and J by 3 bases. CDR3 protein: CASSADRYTEAFF. Here the CDR3 DNA reads TGTGCCAGCAGCGCGGACAGGTACACTGAAGCTTTCTTT.

This clone came up once. This chain uses TRBV6-6 with TRBJ2-1; D possibly matches TRBD1 or TRBD2 (5 bases each). CDR3 length: 16 amino acids. The germline gives CDR1 MNHNY, CDR2 SVGAGI (reference sequence). V was pared by 6 bases and J by 12 bases, with 27 bases between. The CDR3 protein is CASSQGDPRKDNSQFF. The CDR3 DNA reads TGTGCCAGCAGCCAAGGGGACCCCCGGAAAGATAATTCGCAGTTCTTC.

The chain employs TRBV7-9 and TRBJ2-7; TRBD1 might be the D (6 bases). Germline CDR1 SEHNR, CDR2 FQNEAQ (reference sequence). This CDR3 has 14 amino acids. Trimming removed 6 bases from V and 2 bases from J, with 14 bases in between. The CDR3 nucleotides read TGTGCCAGCAGGTCAGACAGGTCTCCCTACGAGCAGTACTTC. Its translation: CASRSDRSPYEQYF. Filled out from reference TRBV7-9 and TRBJ2-7, the complete variable domain reads DTGVSQNPRHKITKRGQNVTFRCDPISEHNRLYWYRQTLGQGPEFLTYFQNEAQLEKSRLLSDRFSAERPKGSFSTLEIQRTEQGDSAMYLCASRSDRSPYEQYFGPGTRLTVT.

The gene calls are TRBV7-9 and TRBJ1-2; D uncertain. The CDR3 contains 14 residues. CDR1 is SEHNR and CDR2 is FQNEAQ in the germline V gene (reference sequence). Trimming shortened V by 5 bases and J by 9 bases, and 19 bases separated the two germline ends. In nucleotides, the CDR3 is TGTGCCAGCAGCCCGGAGAATGGCGGGCGTAGCTACACCTTC. It is translated as CASSPENGGRSYTF. The variable domain in full, completed from reference TRBV7-9 and TRBJ1-2, reads DTGVSQNPRHKITKRGQNVTFRCDPISEHNRLYWYRQTLGQGPEFLTYFQNEAQLEKSRLLSDRFSAERPKGSFSTLEIQRTEQGDSAMYLCASSPENGGRSYTFGSGTRLTVV.

In its sample, this clone was seen once. The chain has TRBV29-1 and TRBJ2-1; the D is unclear. This CDR3 is built from 14 residues. CDR1 is SQVTM, CDR2 ANQGSEA, per germline. V was trimmed by 2 bases and J by 0 bases, leaving 8 bases between them. CDR3 sequence reads: CSVERSLSYNEQFF. As DNA, the CDR3 is TGCAGCGTTGAAAGGAGTCTCTCCTACAATGAGCAGTTCTTC.

The chain carries TRBV28 and TRBJ2-2; D is ambiguous. This CDR3 contains 11 residues. Germline assignment: CDR1 MDHEN and CDR2 SYDVKM. The V and J ends lost 3 bases and 6 bases respectively, with 2 bases between them. This chain's CDR3 is CASSLAGELFF. The CDR3 DNA follows: TGTGCCAGCAGTTTGGCCGGGGAGCTGTTTTTT.

J is TRBJ1-4 and V is TRBV4-1; 9 nucleotides match TRBD1. The germline gives CDR1 MGHRA, CDR2 YSYEKL. The V gene end was trimmed by 5 bases and the J gene end by 3 bases; junction bases not matched to a gene: 10. The CDR3 sequence is 17 residues long. The chain's CDR3 is CASSSYRGRGSNEKLFF. CDR3 DNA sequence: TGCGCCAGCAGCTCATACAGGGGGCGTGGGTCTAATGAAAAACTGTTTTTT.

The chain has TRBV6-5 and TRBJ1-2, with D hard to call. Germline V gene sequence: CDR1 MNHEY, CDR2 SVGAGI. Trimming cost V 5 bases and J 4 bases, with 14 bases left between them. The CDR3 extends over 14 amino acids. The CDR3 DNA reads as TGTGCCAGCAGTGCCGATAGGGCCCCCTATGGCTACACCTTC. The encoded protein is CASSADRAPYGYTF.

V gene TRBV21-1 combines with J gene TRBJ2-3; the D call of TRBD2 is as the table states it, not checked on the DNA. TRBV21-1 is an annotated pseudogene. The CDR3 totals 16 residues. The CDR3 DNA follows: TGTGCCAGCAGCAAAGCGGAGCGGGGCCTCACAGATACGCAGTATTTT. Protein sequence: CASSKAERGLTDTQYF.

The chain recombines TRBV18 with TRBJ1-5; 10 nucleotides match TRBD1. Germline-derived CDR1 and CDR2 are KGHSH and LQKENI. Trimming at V came to 3 bases and at J to 6 bases, leaving 5 bases not matched to a gene. The length of the CDR3 is 15 residues. CDR3 bases: TGTGCCAGCTCACCCATGACAGGGGGCGGTCAGCCCCAGCATTTT. This codes for CASSPMTGGGQPQHF.

The rearrangement uses TRBV18 and TRBJ2-7; D remains ambiguous. Germline V gene sequence: CDR1 KGHSH, CDR2 LQKENI. The CDR3 is made up of 12 amino acids. Trimming cost V 3 bases and J 6 bases, with 9 bases left between them. The DNA for the CDR3 is TGTGCCAGCTCACCCCCGACCCGCGAGCAGTACTTC. Protein: CASSPPTREQYF. Drawing the rest from reference TRBV18 and TRBJ2-7, the complete variable domain is NAGVMQNPRHLVRRRGQEARLRCSPMKGHSHVYWYRQLPEEGLKFMVYLQKENIIDESGMPKERFSAEFPKEGPSILRIQQVVRGDSAAYFCASSPPTREQYFGPGTRLTVT.

The chain carries TRBV30 and TRBJ2-1; D gene uncertain. The CDR3 contains 14 residues. V lost 0 bases and J 7 bases, leaving 13 bases between the germline ends. Germline CDR1 GTSNPN, CDR2 SVGIG (reference sequence). The CDR3 is CAWSVIRVGNEQFF. For the CDR3, the DNA is TGTGCCTGGAGTGTTATTCGAGTAGGTAATGAGCAGTTCTTC.

The chain uses TRBV6-1 and TRBJ2-5; tentatively, D is TRBD1 or TRBD2 (5 bases each). Looked up from germline, CDR1 is MNHNS and CDR2 is SASEGT. Trimming stripped 2 bases from V and 0 bases from J, with 10 bases between. This CDR3 contains 15 residues. CDR3: CASSEIEGYQETQYF. CDR3 sequence (DNA): TGTGCCAGCAGTGAAATCGAGGGGTACCAAGAGACCCAGTACTTC.

The chain couples TRBV30 to TRBJ2-2; D is unclear. V lost 0 bases to trimming and J lost 4 bases, with 3 bases between them. The CDR3 has 12 amino acids. The germline gives CDR1 GTSNPN, CDR2 SVGIG (reference sequence). CDR3: CAWSVVTGELFF. The CDR3 DNA reads as TGTGCCTGGAGTGTAGTCACCGGGGAGCTGTTTTTT.

The chain has TRBV7-9 and TRBJ2-2; D unclear. The CDR3 has 14 amino acids. V was cut by 4 bases and J by 8 bases, with 14 bases left in between. Looked up from germline, CDR1 is SEHNR and CDR2 is FQNEAQ (reference sequence). The CDR3 nucleotides read TGTGCCAGCAGCTCTACATGGGGTCTAGGGGAGCTGTTTTTT. This sequence encodes CASSSTWGLGELFF.

The rearrangement links TRBV19 to TRBJ2-1, with D perhaps TRBD1 or TRBD2 (5 bases each). The V gene's germline CDR1 is LNHDA and CDR2 SQIVND (reference sequence). This CDR3 region has 14 residues. With 3 bases removed from V and 7 bases from J, the gap between germline ends came to 13 bases. CDR3 protein: CASSIAGTANEQFF. The DNA of the CDR3 is TGTGCCAGTAGTATCGCCGGGACGGCAAATGAGCAGTTCTTC.

V gene TRBV10-3 combines with J gene TRBJ1-2; D call uncertain. V lost 3 bases and J 4 bases, leaving 9 bases between the germline ends. This CDR3 region has 13 residues. CDR1 is ENHRY and CDR2 is SYGVKD in the germline V gene. CDR3 sequence (DNA): TGTGCCATCAGTGAAGGGCAGCCCTATGGCTACACCTTC. Translated: CAISEGQPYGYTF.

The chain recombines TRBV9 with TRBJ1-1; no clear D. V shed 0 bases and J shed 7 bases, with 13 bases lying between them. Per germline, CDR1 SGDLS and CDR2 YYNGEE. This CDR3 has 14 amino acids. The chain's CDR3 is CASSVVQTPYEAFF. In DNA form, the CDR3 reads TGTGCCAGCAGCGTAGTACAGACACCGTATGAAGCTTTCTTT. The full variable domain, with the rest looked up from reference TRBV9 and TRBJ1-1, is DSGVTQTPKHLITATGQRVTLRCSPRSGDLSVYWYQQSLDQGLQFLIQYYNGEERAKGNILERFSAQQFPDLHSELNLSSLELGDSALYFCASSVVQTPYEAFFGQGTRLTVV.

The chain employs TRBV7-2 and TRBJ1-2, with D perhaps TRBD1 (5 bases). V lost 2 bases to trimming and J lost 2 bases, with 9 bases between them. The CDR3 length is 14 residues. Germline loops: CDR1 SGHTA, CDR2 FQGNSA. The CDR3 DNA follows: TGTGCCAGCAGCTTAACGGCAGGGAACTATGGCTACACCTTC. Amino acid sequence: CASSLTAGNYGYTF.